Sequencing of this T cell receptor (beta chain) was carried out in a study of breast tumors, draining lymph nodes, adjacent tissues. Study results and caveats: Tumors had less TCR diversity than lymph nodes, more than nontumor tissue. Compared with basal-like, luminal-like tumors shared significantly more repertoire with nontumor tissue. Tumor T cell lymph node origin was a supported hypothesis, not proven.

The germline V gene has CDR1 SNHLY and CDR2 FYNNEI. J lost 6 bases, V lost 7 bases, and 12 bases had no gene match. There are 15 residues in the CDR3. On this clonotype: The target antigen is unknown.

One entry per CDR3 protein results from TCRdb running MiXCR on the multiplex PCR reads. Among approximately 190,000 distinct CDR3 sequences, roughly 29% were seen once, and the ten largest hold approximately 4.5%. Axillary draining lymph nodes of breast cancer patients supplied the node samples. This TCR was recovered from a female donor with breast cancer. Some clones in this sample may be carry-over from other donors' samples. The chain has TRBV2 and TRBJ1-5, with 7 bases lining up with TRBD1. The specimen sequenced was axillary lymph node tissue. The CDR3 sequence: CASTVEGAGGQPQHF. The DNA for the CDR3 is TGTGCCAGCACCGTGGAGGGGGCAGGGGGTCAGCCCCAGCATTTT.